This T cell receptor beta chain was observed in a study of tumor and adjacent non-tumor tissue in lung cancer. About the research overall: Stage I to III disease affected 10 men and roughly five women aged roughly 30 to 76.

No cell sorting was done before RNA was extracted from the tissue. Germline CDR1 and CDR2: DFQATT and SNEGSKA (reference sequence). The CDR3 is made up of 13 amino acids. The J segment lost 5 bases and the V segment lost 3 bases, leaving 6 bases of the junction unmatched. Three rounds of nested PCR, following a modified ARM-PCR protocol, produced the TCRbeta library. MiXCR was run by TCRdb on the multiplex PCR reads, yielding one entry per CDR3 protein. The repertoire includes about 70,000 distinct CDR3 sequences, approximately 73% of them detected once, and under 30% sits in the top ten. As concerns this clonotype: Its antigen remains unidentified.

Study outcomes and limitations: Tumor repertoires had a smaller top 100 clone share than normal lung.

This sequence was found in a man aged 55 to 69 with non-small cell lung cancer. Sequenced: lung tumor tissue. The genes are TRBV20-1 and TRBJ1-2; 7 nucleotides match TRBD1. The CDR3 loop is CSARDGTEYGYTF. In DNA form, the CDR3 reads TGCAGTGCTAGGGATGGGACAGAGTATGGCTACACCTTC.